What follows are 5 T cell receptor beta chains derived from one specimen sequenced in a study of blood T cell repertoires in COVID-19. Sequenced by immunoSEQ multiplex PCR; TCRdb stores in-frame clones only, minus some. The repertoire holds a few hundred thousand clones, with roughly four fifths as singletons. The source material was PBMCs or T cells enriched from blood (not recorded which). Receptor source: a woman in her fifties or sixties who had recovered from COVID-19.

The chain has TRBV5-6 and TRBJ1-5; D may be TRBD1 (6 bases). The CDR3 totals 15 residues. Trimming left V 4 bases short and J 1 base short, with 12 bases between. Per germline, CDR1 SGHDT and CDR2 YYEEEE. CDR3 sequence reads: CASSKATGSNQPQHF. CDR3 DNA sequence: TGTGCCAGCAGCAAAGCGACAGGAAGCAATCAGCCCCAGCATTTT.

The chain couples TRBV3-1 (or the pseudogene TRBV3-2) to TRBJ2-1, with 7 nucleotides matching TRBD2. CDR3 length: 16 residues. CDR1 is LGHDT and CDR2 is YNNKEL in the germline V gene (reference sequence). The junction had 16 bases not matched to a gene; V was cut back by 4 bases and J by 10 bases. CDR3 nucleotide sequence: TGTGCCAGCAGCCGTAATTGGGGGGGACTCAGTCGAGAGCAGTTCTTC. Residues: CASSRNWGGLSREQFF.

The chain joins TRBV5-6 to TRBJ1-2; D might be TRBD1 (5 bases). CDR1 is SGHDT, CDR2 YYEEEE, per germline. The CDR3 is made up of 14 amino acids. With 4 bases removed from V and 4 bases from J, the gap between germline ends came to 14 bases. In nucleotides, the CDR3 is TGTGCCAGCAGCCCGGGGGGTTTTGGCTATGGCTACACCTTC. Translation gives CASSPGGFGYGYTF. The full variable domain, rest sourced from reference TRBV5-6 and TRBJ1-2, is DAGVTQSPTHLIKTRGQQVTLRCSPKSGHDTVSWYQQALGQGPQFIFQYYEEEERQRGNFPDRFSGHQFPNYSSELNVNALLLGDSALYLCASSPGGFGYGYTFGSGTRLTVV.

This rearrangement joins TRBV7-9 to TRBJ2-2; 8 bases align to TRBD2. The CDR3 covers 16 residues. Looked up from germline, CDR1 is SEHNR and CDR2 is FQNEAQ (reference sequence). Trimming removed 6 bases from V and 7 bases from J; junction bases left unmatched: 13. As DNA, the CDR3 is TGTGCCAGCAGTTCCTCGGGAGGGGGGTCAAGCGGGGAGCTGTTTTTT. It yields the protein CASSSSGGGSSGELFF. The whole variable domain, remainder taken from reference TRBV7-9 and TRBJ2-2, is DTGVSQNPRHKITKRGQNVTFRCDPISEHNRLYWYRQTLGQGPEFLTYFQNEAQLEKSRLLSDRFSAERPKGSFSTLEIQRTEQGDSAMYLCASSSSGGGSSGELFFGEGSRLTVL.

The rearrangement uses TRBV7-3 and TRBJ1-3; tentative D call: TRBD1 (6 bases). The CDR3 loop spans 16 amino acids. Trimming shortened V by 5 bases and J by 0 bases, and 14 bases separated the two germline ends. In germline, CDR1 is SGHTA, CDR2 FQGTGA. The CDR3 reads CASSLLGGNSGNTIYF. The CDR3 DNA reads TGTGCCAGCAGCCTACTAGGGGGTAACTCTGGAAACACCATATATTTT.